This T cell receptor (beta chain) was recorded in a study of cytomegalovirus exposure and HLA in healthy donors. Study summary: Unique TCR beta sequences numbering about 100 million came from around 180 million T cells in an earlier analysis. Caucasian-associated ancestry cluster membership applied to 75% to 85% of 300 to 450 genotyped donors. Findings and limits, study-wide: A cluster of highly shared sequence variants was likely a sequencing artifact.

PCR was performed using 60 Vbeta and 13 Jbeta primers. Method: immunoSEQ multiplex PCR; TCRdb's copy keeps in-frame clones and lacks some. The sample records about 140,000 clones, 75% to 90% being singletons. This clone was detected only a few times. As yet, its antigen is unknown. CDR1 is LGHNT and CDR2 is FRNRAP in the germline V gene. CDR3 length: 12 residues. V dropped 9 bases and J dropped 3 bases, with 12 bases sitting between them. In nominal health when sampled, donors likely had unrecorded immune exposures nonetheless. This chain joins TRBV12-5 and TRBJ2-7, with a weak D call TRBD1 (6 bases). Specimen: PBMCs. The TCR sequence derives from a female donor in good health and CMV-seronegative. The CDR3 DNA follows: TGTGCTAGAGGTGGACAGAGCTACGAGCAGTACTTC. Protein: CARGGQSYEQYF. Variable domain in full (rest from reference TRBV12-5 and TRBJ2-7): DARVTQTPRHKVTEMGQEVTMRCQPILGHNTVFWYRQTMMQGLELLAYFRNRAPLDDSGMPKDRFSAEMPDATLATLKIQPSEPRDSAVYFCARGGQSYEQYFGPGTRLTVT.